Detailed here is one TCR beta chain. The repertoire was sequenced with immunoSEQ multiplex PCR; TCRdb's copy has only in-frame clones and lacks some. The sample includes approximately 73,000 clones, around nine tenths of them seen just once. This sample was included in a study of T cell changes during pregnancy in multiple sclerosis. The TCR comes from a female donor with multiple sclerosis, enrolled in a pregnancy study. Specimen: CD4+ T cells from peripheral blood mononuclear cells, collected before pregnancy.

CDR3 region: CAISESTGKGSNQPQHF. The CDR3 nucleotides are TGTGCCATCAGTGAGTCCACGGGGAAAGGGAGCAATCAGCCCCAGCATTTT. This chain connects TRBV10-3 to TRBJ1-5; no definite D call. The CDR3 covers 17 residues. V was shortened by 0 bases and J by 1 base, with 13 bases between the two germline ends. Germline V gives CDR1 ENHRY, CDR2 SYGVKD.